These 27 T cell receptor beta chains were all obtained from the same sample, sequenced in a study of cytomegalovirus exposure and HLA in healthy donors (dated by TCRdb to about 2017). The library was prepared using the immunoSEQ multiplex PCR assay. Held by TCRdb, this immuneACCESS table contains in-frame sequences only and omits some clones. Under half of the omission traces to an unresolved V gene where checked; the cause of the rest is unknown. This sample lists around 190,000 clones; roughly 86% were detected once. Less than 9.5% of the sample rests with the top ten. Sequencing was performed on PBMCs. These receptors were obtained from a man younger than 45 in good health and CMV-seropositive.

This chain connects TRBV5-1 to TRBJ2-5, with TRBD1 matching over 10 bases. Germline V gives CDR1 SGHRS, CDR2 YFSETQ. V gave up 4 bases and J gave up 5 bases; unmatched junction bases: 8. The CDR3 is 15 amino acids. The DNA for the CDR3 is TGCGCCAGCAGCCAAGACAGGGGGCTAGGGGAGACCCAGTACTTC. The encoded protein is CASSQDRGLGETQYF. The full variable domain, with the rest looked up from reference TRBV5-1 and TRBJ2-5, is KAGVTQTPRYLIKTRGQQVTLSCSPISGHRSVSWYQQTPGQGLQFLFEYFSETQRNKGNFPGRFSGRQFSNSRSEMNVSTLELGDSALYLCASSQDRGLGETQYFGPGTRLLVL.

The V gene is TRBV19, the J gene TRBJ2-1, with 8 nucleotides matching TRBD2. This CDR3 has 15 residues. The germline CDR1 and CDR2 sequences are LNHDA and SQIVND (reference sequence). V was clipped by 5 bases and J by 6 bases; unmatched bases: 9. The CDR3 reads CASSPGTRRVNEQFF. As DNA, the CDR3 is TGTGCCAGTAGTCCCGGGACTAGAAGAGTCAATGAGCAGTTCTTC.

The V gene is TRBV9, the J gene TRBJ2-6; 7 bases are shared with TRBD2. Losses at the gene ends were 4 bases for V and 0 bases for J; bases not matched to a gene: 13. This CDR3 contains 19 residues. CDR1 and CDR2 (germline): SGDLS, YYNGEE. CDR3 sequence: CASSLFPGTTPSGANVLTF. The CDR3 nucleotides are TGTGCCAGCAGCCTATTCCCAGGGACTACCCCCTCTGGGGCCAACGTCCTGACTTTC.

In nucleotides, the CDR3 is TGTGCCAGCAGCGCGGACATCGGCAAAAACATTCAGTACTTC. Amino acid sequence: CASSADIGKNIQYF. J is TRBJ2-4 and V is TRBV9; D is possibly TRBD1 (5 bases). The CDR3 sequence is 14 residues long. Germline-derived CDR1 and CDR2 are SGDLS and YYNGEE. V was shortened by 3 bases and J by 3 bases, with 10 bases between the two germline ends. The whole variable domain, remainder taken from reference TRBV9 and TRBJ2-4, is DSGVTQTPKHLITATGQRVTLRCSPRSGDLSVYWYQQSLDQGLQFLIQYYNGEERAKGNILERFSAQQFPDLHSELNLSSLELGDSALYFCASSADIGKNIQYFGAGTRLSVL.

This chain connects TRBV2 to TRBJ2-3; D is unclear. V was clipped by 3 bases and J by 7 bases, with 8 bases between them. This CDR3 is built from 12 residues. The germline V gene has CDR1 SNHLY and CDR2 FYNNEI. The CDR3 nucleotides read TGTGCCAGCAGTGACATGGGGAATACGCAGTATTTT. Protein product: CASSDMGNTQYF.

The chain has TRBV28 and TRBJ2-7, with 13 positions matching TRBD2. This CDR3 contains 18 residues. Trimming took 0 bases from V and 2 from J; bases not matched to a gene: 7. Germline assignment: CDR1 MDHEN and CDR2 SYDVKM. The CDR3 DNA reads TGTGCCAGCAGTTTATGGAACCCGGGACTAGCGGGAACCTACGAGCAGTACTTC. Protein product: CASSLWNPGLAGTYEQYF.

There are a few counts of this clone. The gene calls are TRBV28 and TRBJ2-2, with D perhaps assigned TRBD1 or TRBD2 (6 bases each). The CDR3 is 15 amino acids. Trimming stripped 6 bases from V and 6 bases from J, with 17 bases between. Germline lookup yields CDR1 MDHEN and CDR2 SYDVKM. DNA for the CDR3: TGTGCCAGCAGGGAGGGAAACAGGGTGGCCGGGGAGCTGTTTTTT. It specifies CASREGNRVAGELFF.

The chain uses TRBV5-1 and TRBJ1-5, with D perhaps TRBD1 (6 bases). The CDR3 length is 19 residues. Between the trimmed V and J ends, which lost 4 bases and 0 bases, there was a span of 23 bases. Germline V CDR1 and CDR2: SGHRS, YFSETQ. The CDR3 region has the DNA TGCGCCAGCAGCCCTGGGGACCCGGGCAGGGGTAATAGCAATCAGCCCCAGCATTTT. Translation: CASSPGDPGRGNSNQPQHF.

V usage is TRBV7-2 and J usage is TRBJ2-7; TRBD1 agrees at 9 bases. This CDR3 comprises 14 residues. With 3 bases clipped from V and 3 bases from J, the junction kept 3 bases outside the gene matches. Germline V CDR1 and CDR2: SGHTA, FQGNSA. CDR3 nucleotide sequence: TGTGCCAGCAGCTTTACAGGGGGCCGCTACGAGCAGTACTTC. Translated, it gives CASSFTGGRYEQYF. Looking up the rest from reference TRBV7-2 and TRBJ2-7 gives the full variable domain: GAGVSQSPSNKVTEKGKDVELRCDPISGHTALYWYRQSLGQGLEFLIYFQGNSAPDKSGLPSDRFSAERTGGSVSTLTIQRTQQEDSAVYLCASSFTGGRYEQYFGPGTRLTVT.

The CDR3 DNA reads TGTGCCAGCAGCTTGGTAACTCCAGGGGGAAGAATTCAGTACTTC. Amino acid sequence: CASSLVTPGGRIQYF. This chain connects TRBV13 to TRBJ2-4; 7 nucleotides agree with TRBD1. Germline-derived CDR1 and CDR2 are PRHDT and FYEKMQ (reference sequence). This CDR3 is built from 15 residues. J gave up 10 bases and V 3 bases, and 12 bases lay outside the gene matches.

This clone was observed once. The J gene is TRBJ2-5, the V gene TRBV4-3, with 10 nucleotides matching TRBD2. Germline V lookup: CDR1 LGHNA, CDR2 YSLEER. The V and J ends lost 3 bases and 4 bases, in that order; junction bases with no gene match: 8. CDR3 size: 16 residues. The DNA of the CDR3 is TGCGCCAGCAGCCATATAGCGGGGGGCCCTGGAGAGACCCAGTACTTC. This encodes CASSHIAGGPGETQYF.

The rearrangement joins TRBV28 to TRBJ1-3; D unresolved. Trimming took off 1 base at V and 2 bases at J, with 9 bases between the two ends. This CDR3 region has 15 residues. Germline CDR1 MDHEN, CDR2 SYDVKM. This CDR3 reads CASSLFFLAGNTIYF. Here the CDR3 DNA reads TGTGCCAGCAGTTTATTCTTTTTGGCTGGAAACACCATATATTTT.

J is TRBJ1-1 and V is TRBV5-6; D is unresolved. CDR3 length: 12 amino acids. Looked up from germline, CDR1 is SGHDT and CDR2 is YYEEEE. Trimming took 0 bases from V and 7 from J, leaving 7 bases between them. The CDR3 DNA follows: TGTGCCAGCAGCTTGGCTTTGTATGAAGCTTTCTTT. Encoded protein: CASSLALYEAFF.

The V and J genes are TRBV4-1 and TRBJ2-2; no clear D. V was cut by 3 bases and J by 0 bases, with 5 bases left in between. Germline V gene lookup returns CDR1 MGHRA and CDR2 YSYEKL. The CDR3 has 14 amino acids. The DNA of the CDR3 is TGCGCCAGCAGCCAGCAGACGAACACCGGGGAGCTGTTTTTT. Encoded protein: CASSQQTNTGELFF.

The V call is TRBV4-1, the J call TRBJ1-2; the match to TRBD1 covers 8 bases. The V gene's germline CDR1 is MGHRA and CDR2 YSYEKL. V lost 4 bases and J lost 4; bases outside the gene matches: 8. CDR3 length: 15 amino acids. In nucleotides, the CDR3 is TGCGCCAGCAGCCCACTCGACAGGGGAGGCTATGGCTACACCTTC. Its translation is CASSPLDRGGYGYTF.

CDR3: CSVEDLEAGELFF. CDR3 sequence (DNA): TGCAGCGTTGAAGATTTAGAGGCCGGGGAGCTGTTTTTT. The chain combines TRBV29-1 with TRBJ2-2; D is ambiguous. Germline V gene data show CDR1 as SQVTM and CDR2 as ANQGSEA. The CDR3 has 13 amino acids. V dropped 0 bases and J dropped 6 bases, with 8 bases sitting between them.

This clone was recorded only once. CDR3 region: CASRLAGPSDTQYF. CDR3 nucleotide sequence: TGTGCCAGCAGGCTAGCGGGTCCTTCAGATACGCAGTATTTT. The V and J genes are TRBV6-1 and TRBJ2-3; 8 nucleotides match TRBD2. Germline CDR1 MNHNS, CDR2 SASEGT. The trim removed 6 bases at V and 4 bases at J, leaving 6 bases unmatched. The CDR3 is 14 amino acids.

The rearrangement uses TRBV25-1 and TRBJ2-7; 9 bases agree with TRBD2. The J segment lost 3 bases and the V segment lost 1 base, leaving 7 bases of the junction unmatched. The CDR3 has 16 amino acids. Germline lookup yields CDR1 MGHDK and CDR2 SYGVNS. This CDR3 reads CASSELGLAGLYEQYF. CDR3 nucleotides: TGTGCCAGCAGTGAATTAGGGCTAGCGGGACTCTACGAGCAGTACTTC.

The rearrangement links TRBV27 to TRBJ2-7; D remains unclear. The germline V gene has CDR1 MNHEY and CDR2 SMNVEV (reference sequence). The CDR3 length is 13 residues. V lost 3 bases, J lost 4 bases, and 10 bases lay in between. Here the CDR3 DNA reads TGTGCCAGCAGTTTGGGGATAGAATACGAGCAGTACTTC. As protein: CASSLGIEYEQYF.

This clone was seen only once. This chain joins TRBV6-5 and TRBJ1-3; the D is unclear. The V and J ends lost 6 bases and 0 bases respectively, with 9 bases between them. The germline CDR1 and CDR2 sequences are MNHEY and SVGAGI. The CDR3 runs to 14 residues. For the CDR3, the DNA is TGTGCCAGCAGCCGTGGTAGCTCTGGAAACACCATATATTTT. It encodes CASSRGSSGNTIYF.

The chain links TRBV15 to TRBJ2-7; a possible D gene is TRBD1 (5 bases). Looked up from germline, CDR1 is LNHNV and CDR2 is YYDKDF (reference sequence). Trimming removed 1 base from V and 2 bases from J, with 12 bases in between. CDR3 length equals 15 residues. CDR3 protein: CATSRGLGAPYEQYF. CDR3 DNA sequence: TGTGCCACCAGCAGAGGTTTAGGGGCCCCCTACGAGCAGTACTTC. Based on the CDR3 plus reference TRBV15 and TRBJ2-7, the full variable domain is DAMVIQNPRYQVTQFGKPVTLSCSQTLNHNVMYWYQQKSSQAPKLLFHYYDKDFNNEADTPDNFQSRRPNTSFCFLDIRSPGLGDTAMYLCATSRGLGAPYEQYFGPGTRLTVT.

In this sample, this clone turned up a few times. V gene TRBV5-4 combines with J gene TRBJ1-5, with D tentatively TRBD1 (5 bases). The CDR3 is made up of 13 amino acids. V was pared by 2 bases and J by 9 bases, with 12 bases between. Germline V CDR1 and CDR2: SGHNT, YYREEE (reference sequence). This chain's CDR3 is CASSFGMGGPQHF. The CDR3 nucleotides are TGTGCCAGCAGCTTTGGGATGGGGGGGCCCCAGCATTTT.

The sample holds a few counts of this clone. The chain is built from TRBV30 and TRBJ1-4; 7 positions match TRBD1. This CDR3 contains 13 residues. Germline values: CDR1 GTSNPN, CDR2 SVGIG (reference sequence). Trimming at V came to 3 bases and at J to 5 bases, leaving 3 bases not matched to a gene. The CDR3 bases are TGTGCCTGGAGCCCACAGGGGAATGAAAAACTGTTTTTT. This gives the protein CAWSPQGNEKLFF.

V and J are TRBV25-1 and TRBJ1-1; no clear D gene. The V gene lost 2 bases and the J gene lost 14 bases, with 15 bases spanning the gap. The CDR3 sequence is 12 residues long. The germline V gene encodes CDR1 MGHDK and CDR2 SYGVNS. The CDR3 region has the DNA TGTGCCAGCAGTGAAGGTCCCCCAGTTAGGTTCTTT. Amino acids: CASSEGPPVRFF.

Regarding this clone: Additional DNA sequences in this sample encode the identical CDR3. This chain connects TRBV29-1 to TRBJ1-1; tentatively, D is TRBD1 (5 bases). Trimming cost V 6 bases and J 5 bases, with 16 bases left between them. The V gene's germline CDR1 is SQVTM and CDR2 ANQGSEA. This CDR3 contains 13 residues. CDR3 in DNA: TGCAGCGTACCCGACGGGGGGAATACTGAAGCTTTCTTT. Encoded protein: CSVPDGGNTEAFF.

This clone was observed once. The chain carries TRBV4-1 and TRBJ1-5, with 7 bases aligning to TRBD1. Germline loops: CDR1 MGHRA, CDR2 YSYEKL. The CDR3 runs 16 residues. Trimming took 5 bases from V and 2 from J; bases not matched to a gene: 9. CDR3 protein: CASSNTGVVGNQPQHF. Here the CDR3 DNA reads TGCGCCAGCAGCAATACAGGGGTTGTTGGCAATCAGCCCCAGCATTTT.

The rearrangement links TRBV30 to TRBJ1-2; TRBD1 might be the D (5 bases). Germline V gene data show CDR1 as GTSNPN and CDR2 as SVGIG (reference sequence). V gave up 0 bases and J gave up 7 bases, with 9 bases separating them. The length of the CDR3 is 12 residues. The CDR3 loop is CAWSVRDSGYTF. In DNA, the CDR3 is TGTGCCTGGAGTGTAAGGGACTCTGGCTACACCTTC.